Presented here are 8 T cell receptor beta chains from one specimen sequenced in a study of T cells expressing NK-cell markers. TCRdb reworked the 5' RACE reads into one entry per CDR3 protein, no DNA. This repertoire includes about 550,000 distinct CDR3 sequences. Sequencing input: blood T cells: a sorted CD56 or NKG2C T cell subset, CD4+ or CD8+ T cells, or bulk PBMC T cells (not recorded which). Source of these receptors: a man aged 18 to 29 in good health.

This chain joins TRBV20-1 and TRBJ2-1; the D call from TCRdb, TRBD2, cannot be confirmed without DNA. Germline values: CDR1 DFQATT, CDR2 SNEGSKA (reference sequence). This CDR3 spans 12 amino acids. The CDR3 here is CSARDSGILAFF.

The CDR3 protein is CASSEDAVVGLYNEQFF. The chain couples TRBV4-2 to TRBJ2-1; TCRdb gives TRBD2 as the D gene, but with no DNA this cannot be confirmed. CDR3 size: 17 residues. From germline, CDR1 is LGHNA and CDR2 YNFKEQ.

The genes are TRBV4-2 and TRBJ2-2. The CDR3 consists of 13 residues. In germline, CDR1 is LGHNA, CDR2 YNFKEQ. The chain's CDR3 is CASAGGSTGELFF.

J is TRBJ2-7 and V is TRBV20-1; TCRdb indicates TRBD2, and absent DNA this call remains unverified. The CDR3 totals 12 residues. In germline, CDR1 is DFQATT, CDR2 SNEGSKA (reference sequence). CDR3 sequence: CSAREVEPEQYF.

V and J are TRBV7-9 and TRBJ2-1; as DNA is missing, the TRBD1 call by TCRdb cannot be tested. The V gene's germline CDR1 is SEHNR and CDR2 FQNEAQ (reference sequence). The CDR3 totals 12 residues. This CDR3 is CASSSVGDREFF.

CDR3 protein: CASSSKAGGWAEAFF. The chain recombines TRBV27 with TRBJ1-1; no DNA is available, so the TRBD1 call from TCRdb remains unchecked. Germline V gene data show CDR1 as MNHEY and CDR2 as SMNVEV (reference sequence). CDR3 length: 15 residues.

The chain uses TRBV12-3 or TRBV12-4 and TRBJ2-2; TCRdb indicates TRBD2, and absent DNA this call remains unverified. The CDR3 covers 16 residues. CDR3 in amino acids: CASSLRPSGNTGELFF.

The chain employs TRBV20-1 and TRBJ2-3; lacking DNA, the TRBD2 call made by TCRdb goes unchecked. The CDR3 is made up of 17 amino acids. Germline assignment: CDR1 DFQATT and CDR2 SNEGSKA (reference sequence). The CDR3 here is CSASGSDGTSGRDTQYF.